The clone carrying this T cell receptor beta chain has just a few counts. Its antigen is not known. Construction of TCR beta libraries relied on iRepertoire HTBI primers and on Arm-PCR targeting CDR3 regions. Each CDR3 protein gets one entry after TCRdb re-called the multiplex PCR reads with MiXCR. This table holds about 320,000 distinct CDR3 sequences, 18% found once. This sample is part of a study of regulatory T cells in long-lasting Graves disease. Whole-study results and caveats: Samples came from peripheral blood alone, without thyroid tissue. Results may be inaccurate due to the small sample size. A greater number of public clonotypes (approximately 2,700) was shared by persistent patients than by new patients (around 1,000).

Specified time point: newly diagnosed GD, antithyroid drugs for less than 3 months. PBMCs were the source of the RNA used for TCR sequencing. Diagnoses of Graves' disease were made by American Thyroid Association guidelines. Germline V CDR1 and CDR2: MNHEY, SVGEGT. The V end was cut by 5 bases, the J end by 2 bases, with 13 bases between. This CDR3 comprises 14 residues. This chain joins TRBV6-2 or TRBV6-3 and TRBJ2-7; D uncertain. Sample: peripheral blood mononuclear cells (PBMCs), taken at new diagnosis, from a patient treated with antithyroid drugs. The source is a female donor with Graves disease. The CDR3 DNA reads TGTGCCAGCAGTGTGGGCCTGCAGGCCTACGAGCAGTACTTC. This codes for CASSVGLQAYEQYF.